The 24 T cell receptor beta chains in this list originate from one sample, sequenced in a study of control samples from healthy donors and cancer patients. Using immunoSEQ multiplex PCR, the repertoire was profiled, and TCRdb retains in-frame clones only, with some absent. This table holds about 98,000 clones, roughly 83% found once. The sequencing input was blood. These receptors were obtained from a woman in her twenties or thirties in good health.

The chain links TRBV2 to TRBJ1-2, with D possibly being TRBD1 (5 bases). The germline CDR1 and CDR2 sequences are SNHLY and FYNNEI. CDR3 size: 15 residues. Trimming removed 4 bases at V and 3 bases at J, with 15 bases between. The chain's CDR3 is CASSAIGRVDYGYTF. The CDR3 DNA follows: TGTGCCAGCAGTGCAATAGGCAGGGTCGACTATGGCTACACCTTC.

The chain is built from TRBV30 and TRBJ1-1; D ambiguous. V shed 2 bases and J shed 4 bases, with 11 bases lying between them. Germline V gene sequence: CDR1 GTSNPN, CDR2 SVGIG (reference sequence). The CDR3 extends over 13 amino acids. In DNA form, the CDR3 reads TGTGCCTGGAGTCGTGGGGAAGGCACTGAAGCTTTCTTT. It specifies CAWSRGEGTEAFF.

The chain is built from TRBV6-2 or TRBV6-3 and TRBJ1-5, with D uncertain. The CDR3 runs to 14 residues. The germline gives CDR1 MNHEY, CDR2 SVGEGT. The ends were cut back, 0 bases at V and 6 bases at J, with 9 bases in the middle. This CDR3 reads CASSYSVEGQPQHF. CDR3 nucleotides: TGTGCCAGCAGTTACTCGGTGGAGGGTCAGCCCCAGCATTTT.

This clone was counted between two and nine times. The chain recombines TRBV5-4 with TRBJ2-7; a possible D gene is TRBD1 (6 bases). Trimming cost V 3 bases and J 3 bases, with 16 bases left between them. Per the germline V gene, CDR1 is SGHNT and CDR2 is YYREEE (reference sequence). This CDR3 comprises 15 residues. DNA of the CDR3: TGTGCCAGCAGCTCGGACAGCTTATTAGACTACGAGCAGTACTTC. Protein sequence: CASSSDSLLDYEQYF. Drawing the rest from reference TRBV5-4 and TRBJ2-7, the complete variable domain is ETGVTQSPTHLIKTRGQQVTLRCSSQSGHNTVSWYQQALGQGPQFIFQYYREEENGRGNFPPRFSGLQFPNYSSELNVNALELDDSALYLCASSSDSLLDYEQYFGPGTRLTVT.

The chain uses TRBV7-2 and TRBJ1-1, with D possibly matching TRBD1 (6 bases). CDR3 length: 14 amino acids. Trimming pared 5 bases from V and 4 bases from J, leaving 14 bases between. The germline CDR1 and CDR2 sequences are SGHTA and FQGNSA. CDR3 residues: CASSLDRKGTEAFF. The CDR3 DNA reads as TGTGCCAGCAGCCTCGACAGGAAGGGCACTGAAGCTTTCTTT.

This sequence joins TRBV5-8 and TRBJ2-2, with a weak D call TRBD1 (6 bases). Germline V gene data show CDR1 as SGHTS and CDR2 as YDEGEE. The V and J ends lost 4 bases and 6 bases respectively, with 16 bases between them. There are 15 residues in the CDR3. The CDR3 reads CASSHITQGPGELFF. DNA of the CDR3: TGTGCCAGCAGCCACATAACACAGGGACCCGGGGAGCTGTTTTTT. Using reference TRBV5-8 and TRBJ2-2 for the parts outside the CDR3, the full variable domain is EAGVTQSPTHLIKTRGQQATLRCSPISGHTSVYWYQQALGLGLQFLLWYDEGEERNRGNFPPRFSGRQFPNYSSELNVNALELEDSALYLCASSHITQGPGELFFGEGSRLTVL.

In its sample, this clone was seen a few times. The rearrangement uses TRBV12-5 and TRBJ1-1; unclear D gene. The CDR3 is 12 amino acids. Germline values: CDR1 LGHNT, CDR2 FRNRAP. Trimming shortened V by 4 bases and J by 7 bases, and 10 bases separated the two germline ends. DNA of the CDR3: TGTGCTAGTGGTTATGGTGGGATTGAAGCTTTCTTT. Protein sequence: CASGYGGIEAFF.

This chain links TRBV2 with TRBJ1-2; weak D call: TRBD1 (6 bases). V was shortened by 8 bases and J by 3 bases, with 13 bases between the two germline ends. Germline V gives CDR1 SNHLY, CDR2 FYNNEI. The CDR3 loop spans 13 amino acids. In DNA form, the CDR3 reads TGTGCCAGCTCAGACAGGACATACTATGGCTACACCTTC. Translated, it gives CASSDRTYYGYTF.

This chain connects TRBV19 to TRBJ2-7; perhaps TRBD1 as D (7 bases). V lost 4 bases to trimming and J lost 5 bases, with 15 bases between them. CDR1 and CDR2 from the germline V gene are LNHDA and SQIVND (reference sequence). This CDR3 region has 14 residues. CDR3 nucleotides: TGTGCCAGTAGTACGACAGGGTGGGAGGACGAGCAGTACTTC. Its protein product is CASSTTGWEDEQYF.

The rearrangement links TRBV25-1 to TRBJ1-2; D may be TRBD1 (5 bases). Trimming pared 6 bases from V and 12 bases from J, leaving 17 bases between. Per the germline V gene, CDR1 is MGHDK and CDR2 is SYGVNS. This CDR3 is 12 amino acids long. In DNA, the CDR3 is TGTGCCAGCAGGAAGGGGTTGGGGGGAAACACCTTC. It yields the protein CASRKGLGGNTF.

The rearrangement joins TRBV10-1 to TRBJ2-1; D might be TRBD1 (6 bases). The CDR3 spans 16 residues. The V end lost 0 bases, the J end lost 9 bases, and 18 bases lay between the germline ends. Germline lookup yields CDR1 WNHNN and CDR2 SYGVQD (reference sequence). CDR3: CASSESISPGEREQFF. In nucleotides, the CDR3 is TGCGCCAGCAGTGAGTCGATATCCCCAGGGGAACGTGAGCAGTTCTTC.

The V and J genes are TRBV28 and TRBJ1-2; D is undetermined. The CDR3 is made up of 15 amino acids. The V gene's germline CDR1 is MDHEN and CDR2 SYDVKM. Trimming shortened V by 6 bases and J by 1 base, and 15 bases separated the two germline ends. The CDR3 region is CASSPPGRLNYGYTF. The CDR3 DNA reads as TGTGCCAGCAGCCCCCCGGGCCGCCTTAACTATGGCTACACCTTC.

The chain couples TRBV11-1 to TRBJ1-2; 10 nucleotides align to TRBD1. The junction had 1 base not matched to a gene; V was cut back by 4 bases and J by 2 bases. This CDR3 has 14 residues. Germline loops: CDR1 SGHAT, CDR2 FQDESV (reference sequence). The CDR3 bases are TGTGCCAGCAGCTGGGACAGGGGAAACTATGGCTACACCTTC. Amino acid sequence: CASSWDRGNYGYTF. The whole variable domain, remainder taken from reference TRBV11-1 and TRBJ1-2, is EAEVAQSPRYKITEKSQAVAFWCDPISGHATLYWYRQILGQGPELLVQFQDESVVDDSQLPKDRFSAERLKGVDSTLKIQPAELGDSAMYLCASSWDRGNYGYTFGSGTRLTVV.

The genes are TRBV29-1 and TRBJ1-1, with no clear D. This CDR3 spans 10 amino acids. The V and J ends lost 4 bases and 6 bases respectively, with 6 bases between them. Germline V gives CDR1 SQVTM, CDR2 ANQGSEA. The CDR3 nucleotides read TGCAGCGTTGGATCGGCTGAAGCTTTCTTT. Translation: CSVGSAEAFF.

The genes are TRBV20-1 and TRBJ1-1, with unresolved D. The CDR3 extends over 11 amino acids. The germline V gene has CDR1 DFQATT and CDR2 SNEGSKA (reference sequence). Trimming pared 3 bases from V and 5 bases from J, leaving 7 bases between. In DNA form, the CDR3 reads TGCAGTGCTAGTGCCCGAACTGAAGCTTTCTTT. Protein product: CSASARTEAFF.

This clone was observed a handful of times. The chain joins TRBV19 to TRBJ2-1; D assignment may be TRBD1 or TRBD2 (6 bases each). Germline loops: CDR1 LNHDA, CDR2 SQIVND (reference sequence). Trimming removed 10 bases from V and 0 bases from J, with 16 bases in between. This CDR3 has 15 amino acids. The CDR3 loop is CATGGGGSSYNEQFF. For the CDR3, the DNA is TGTGCCACAGGAGGAGGGGGGAGCTCCTACAATGAGCAGTTCTTC.

The V and J genes are TRBV30 and TRBJ2-7; D perhaps matches TRBD2 (5 bases). V was trimmed by 7 bases and J by 4 bases, leaving 11 bases between them. This CDR3 spans 11 amino acids. Per the germline V gene, CDR1 is GTSNPN and CDR2 is SVGIG (reference sequence). In nucleotides, the CDR3 is TGTGCCTTGAAGGACTTTTACGAGCAGTACTTC. This translates into CALKDFYEQYF.

The chain carries TRBV15 and TRBJ2-7, with D perhaps given as TRBD1 or TRBD2 (6 bases each). V dropped 3 bases and J dropped 1 base, with 16 bases sitting between them. CDR1 is LNHNV, CDR2 YYDKDF, per germline (reference sequence). The CDR3 covers 16 residues. CDR3 region: CATSSNAGGPSYEQYF. Here the CDR3 DNA reads TGTGCCACCAGCAGTAATGCTGGGGGGCCTTCCTACGAGCAGTACTTC.

The chain employs TRBV4-3 and TRBJ2-1; TRBD1 matches 7 bases. CDR3 length: 17 amino acids. The ends lost 1 base at V and 1 base at J; junction bases unmatched: 7. Germline V gives CDR1 LGHNA, CDR2 YSLEER. CDR3 DNA: TGCGCCAGCAGCCAAGCATTGGGACAGTTGTCCTACAATGAGCAGTTCTTC. Its translation is CASSQALGQLSYNEQFF.

This clone appeared once. This chain links TRBV5-6 with TRBJ2-5, with 12 bases aligning to TRBD2. The CDR3 covers 16 residues. Trimming cost V 4 bases and J 2 bases; bases outside gene matches: 6. Per the germline V gene, CDR1 is SGHDT and CDR2 is YYEEEE. The CDR3 reads CASSTDLAGGQETQYF. CDR3 nucleotide sequence: TGTGCCAGCAGCACTGACCTAGCGGGGGGGCAAGAGACCCAGTACTTC.

The chain combines TRBV2 with TRBJ1-2; D is unresolved. The CDR3 runs 13 residues. Looked up from germline, CDR1 is SNHLY and CDR2 is FYNNEI. Trimming took off 6 bases at V and 7 bases at J, with 15 bases between the two ends. CDR3 coding DNA: TGTGCCAGCAGGCCCGGAATAACTCGTGGCTACACCTTC. Its translation is CASRPGITRGYTF.

The CDR3 loop reads CASSQGFDGYTF. CDR3 sequence (DNA): TGCGCCAGCAGCCAAGGTTTTGATGGCTACACCTTC. The gene calls are TRBV4-1 and TRBJ1-2, with no clear D. The CDR3 spans 12 residues. The ends were cut back, 1 base at V and 6 bases at J, with 6 bases in the middle. Germline CDR1 is MGHRA and CDR2 is YSYEKL.

In its sample, this clone was seen many times. V is TRBV7-2 and J is TRBJ2-3; D gene unclear. The germline V gene has CDR1 SGHTA and CDR2 FQGNSA. The CDR3 is made up of 15 amino acids. Trimming took 2 bases from V and 0 from J, leaving 9 bases between them. Here the CDR3 reads CASSLLKASTDTQYF. For the CDR3, the DNA is TGTGCCAGCAGCTTACTAAAGGCTAGCACAGATACGCAGTATTTT.

The chain has TRBV19 and TRBJ2-2; perhaps TRBD2 as D (6 bases). Germline CDR1 is LNHDA and CDR2 is SQIVND (reference sequence). This CDR3 comprises 13 residues. The V and J ends lost 3 bases and 8 bases respectively, with 10 bases between them. DNA of the CDR3: TGTGCCAGTAGTATTGCGGGGATAGGGGAGCTGTTTTTT. Its protein product is CASSIAGIGELFF.